A selection of T cell receptor beta chains follows, all from one sample in a study of persistence of HIV-infected CD4 T cells. No cognate antigen is known for these TCRs. Data came from immunoSEQ multiplex PCR; TCRdb stores just in-frame clones and leaves some out. Of some 13,000 clones listed, about 69% were seen once; the top ten hold 6% to 7.5%. This specimen was CD4+ T cells sorted from PBMCs after approximately 19-hour stimulation, taken from a patient who received antiretroviral therapy. The receptors come from an adult man with HIV who was CMV-seropositive. CDR3s include the opening cysteine and the closing phenylalanine or tryptophan. D genes are given only for firm matches. Rows may omit the clone size; those that give it use once, few, many or a size class.

CDR3 DNA	CDR3 protein	clone size	CDR3 length	D gene	V gene	J gene
TGCGCCAGCAGCTTAGGGCGGGATCAGCCCCAGCATTTT	CASSLGRDQPQHF	.	13	.	TRBV5-1	TRBJ1-5
TGTGCCAGTAGTATCTGGCGGGGGGGCCGAACCGGGGAGCTGTTTTTT	CASSIWRGGRTGELFF	.	16	TRBD2	TRBV19	TRBJ2-2
TGTGCCAGCATCCCGGGACAGGGAAGGAAAGAAAATCAGCCCCAGCATTTT	CASIPGQGRKENQPQHF	.	17	TRBD1	TRBV28	TRBJ1-5
TGTGCCACCAGTGATGACAGGAGGGACTATGGCTACACCTTC	CATSDDRRDYGYTF	.	14	.	TRBV24-1	TRBJ1-2
TGTGCCAGCAGCCAAGCGGGCGATACGCAGTATTTT	CASSQAGDTQYF	.	12	.	TRBV3-1/TRBV3-2	TRBJ2-3
TGTGCCAGCAGCTGGGGACAGGGGTGGACCTACAATGAGCAGTTCTTC	CASSWGQGWTYNEQFF	.	16	TRBD1	TRBV7-8	TRBJ2-1
TGTGCCAGCAGTGAGTGGACAGGGAATGAGCAGTTCTTC	CASSEWTGNEQFF	once	13	TRBD1	TRBV25-1	TRBJ2-1
TGTGCCAGCAGCCAAGGCAGGGGGTCTGGGGCCAACGTCCTGACTTTC	CASSQGRGSGANVLTF	.	16	TRBD1	TRBV3-1/TRBV3-2	TRBJ2-6
TGTGCCAGCAGCCAAGGGGACAGAAACACCGGGGAGCTGTTTTTT	CASSQGDRNTGELFF	.	15	TRBD1	TRBV3-1/TRBV3-2	TRBJ2-2
TGTGCCAGCTCACAGGTTGGGTACACTGAAGCTTTCTTT	CASSQVGYTEAFF	.	13	.	TRBV18	TRBJ1-1
TGCGCCAGCAGCCAAGCCCGACGGTCCCCCTATGGCTACACCTTC	CASSQARRSPYGYTF	.	15	.	TRBV4-1	TRBJ1-2
TGTGCCAGCAGTAGACAGGGGGACACTGAAGCTTTCTTT	CASSRQGDTEAFF	.	13	TRBD1	TRBV6-5	TRBJ1-1
TGTGCCAGCTCAGCAGGGTTACCTTCGAACACCGGGGAGCTGTTTTTT	CASSAGLPSNTGELFF	.	16	.	TRBV18	TRBJ2-2
TGTGCCAGCAGTTACCCTGTTATCCAGGGACAGGGGGTCAAAAACATTCAGTACTTC	CASSYPVIQGQGVKNIQYF	.	19	TRBD1	TRBV6-2/TRBV6-3	TRBJ2-4
TGTGCCAGCAGCTTGGGGTGGAATCGGGAGAACACTGAAGCTTTCTTT	CASSLGWNRENTEAFF	.	16	.	TRBV5-6	TRBJ1-1
TGCGCCAGCAGTGACGCGGGGGGCACAGATACGCAGTATTTT	CASSDAGGTDTQYF	.	14	TRBD2	TRBV10-2	TRBJ2-3
TGTGCCAGCAGCACCCGACTAGCGGGAGATGAGACCCAGTACTTC	CASSTRLAGDETQYF	.	15	TRBD2	TRBV7-9	TRBJ2-5
TGTGCCAGCAGTTACTCGAACCCCAACGGGATTTTCAACGAGCAGTACTTC	CASSYSNPNGIFNEQYF	.	17	.	TRBV6-2/TRBV6-3	TRBJ2-7
TGTGCCAGCAGCTCCAGTTACAGTGGCGCCTACGAGCAGTACTTC	CASSSSYSGAYEQYF	.	15	.	TRBV7-6	TRBJ2-7
TGTGTCAGAAGCCCCCTGACAGGGTACGGCGAGCAGTACTTC	CVRSPLTGYGEQYF	medium-sized	14	.	TRBV7-5	TRBJ2-7
TGTGCCAGCAGTGAACAGTACAATCAGCCCCAGCATTTT	CASSEQYNQPQHF	.	13	.	TRBV25-1	TRBJ1-5
TGCGCCAGGCTTGCCTGTAGCGGGAACTACGAGCAGTACTTC	CARLACSGNYEQYF	.	14	TRBD2	TRBV23-1	TRBJ2-7
TGTGCCAGCAGTGAGGGGCCCTCTTCTGAAAAACTGTTTTTT	CASSEGPSSEKLFF	.	14	.	TRBV6-1	TRBJ1-4
TGCGCCAGCAGCCAGGGGGGGCGACTTAACTATGGCTACACCTTC	CASSQGGRLNYGYTF	.	15	TRBD1	TRBV10-2	TRBJ1-2
TGTGCCTGGGCCCGCAGGGAGAGAGAGACCCAGTACTTC	CAWARRERETQYF	.	13	.	TRBV30	TRBJ2-5
TGTGCCAGCAGCTTAGAAGGGTATGCTAATGAAAAACTGTTTTTT	CASSLEGYANEKLFF	.	15	.	TRBV7-9	TRBJ1-4
TGTGCCAGCAGTTCACAGGGGCAGCCCCAGCATTTT	CASSSQGQPQHF	once	12	TRBD1	TRBV27	TRBJ1-5